Each of the 6 T cell receptor beta chains below was sequenced from the same sample in a study of regulatory T cells in long-lasting Graves disease. Time point of the sample: persistent/refractory GD, antithyroid drugs over 5 years with positive TRAb. The TCR library was made from RNA extracted from PBMCs. TCR beta libraries were built with iRepertoire HTBI primers and Arm-PCR of CDR3 regions. One entry per CDR3 protein results from TCRdb running MiXCR on the multiplex PCR reads. The sample holds about 470,000 distinct CDR3 sequences; roughly 21% are singletons and the top ten take around 7%. The source was peripheral blood mononuclear cells (PBMCs), collected when the disease was refractory, from a patient treated with antithyroid drugs. Receptor source: a female donor with Graves disease.

This clonotype was counted at least ten times. The chain carries TRBV28 and TRBJ2-7; TRBD1 matches at 7 bases. The CDR3 totals 15 residues. The germline V gene encodes CDR1 MDHEN and CDR2 SYDVKM. The V and J ends lost 3 bases and 3 bases, in that order; junction bases with no gene match: 8. The CDR3 protein is CASSLRQGRSYEQYF. The CDR3 coding sequence is TGTGCCAGCAGTTTGCGACAGGGTAGGAGCTACGAGCAGTACTTC. Complete variable domain (other parts from reference TRBV28 and TRBJ2-7): DVKVTQSSRYLVKRTGEKVFLECVQDMDHENMFWYRQDPGLGLRLIYFSYDVKMKEKGDIPEGYSVSREKKERFSLILESASTNQTSMYLCASSLRQGRSYEQYFGPGTRLTVT.

This clonotype was detected only a few times. V and J are TRBV14 and TRBJ2-5; TRBD1 matches 8 bases. CDR3 size: 17 residues. Trimming took 1 base from V and 3 from J; bases not matched to a gene: 10. Germline V CDR1 and CDR2: SGHDN, FVKESK. CDR3 protein: CASSQGPRGRKKETQYF. The CDR3 DNA follows: TGTGCCAGCAGCCAAGGGCCCAGGGGGCGCAAAAAAGAGACCCAGTACTTC. The variable domain in full, with the rest retrieved from reference TRBV14 and TRBJ2-5, is EAGVTQFPSHSVIEKGQTVTLRCDPISGHDNLYWYRRVMGKEIKFLLHFVKESKQDESGMPNNRFLAERTGGTYSTLKVQPAELEDSGVYFCASSQGPRGRKKETQYFGPGTRLLVL.

The sample holds many counts of this clonotype. CDR3 region: CASSNGGVSGANVLTF. The CDR3 DNA sequence: TGTGCCAGCAGTAATGGGGGAGTCTCTGGGGCCAACGTCCTGACTTTC. V and J are TRBV2 and TRBJ2-6, with D perhaps assigned TRBD1 or TRBD2 (5 bases each). CDR3 length equals 16 residues. Germline values: CDR1 SNHLY, CDR2 FYNNEI. The V and J ends lost 5 bases and 0 bases respectively, with 11 bases between them.

This chain joins TRBV28 and TRBJ2-4; TRBD2 matches at 14 bases. CDR3 length: 18 amino acids. V was clipped by 1 base and J by 1 base; unmatched bases: 3. Germline CDR1 reads MDHEN; CDR2 reads SYDVKM. The CDR3 DNA reads as TGTGCCAGCAGTTTATCCTGGACTAGCGGGAGGGCCAAAAACATTCAGTACTTC. Translated: CASSLSWTSGRAKNIQYF.

This clonotype was counted at least ten times. The J gene is TRBJ1-2, the V gene TRBV30; D gene ambiguous. V lost 2 bases to trimming and J lost 0 bases, with 4 bases between them. Germline values: CDR1 GTSNPN, CDR2 SVGIG (reference sequence). The CDR3 runs to 12 residues. DNA for the CDR3: TGTGCCTGGAGTTTAGCTAACTATGGCTACACCTTC. Its translation: CAWSLANYGYTF.

V usage is TRBV13 and J usage is TRBJ2-4; TRBD1 aligns across 9 bases. The CDR3 is made up of 15 amino acids. V shed 3 bases, J shed 5 bases, and the junction held 5 bases outside the gene matches. Per the germline V gene, CDR1 is PRHDT and CDR2 is FYEKMQ (reference sequence). The DNA for the CDR3 is TGTGCCAGCAGCTTTGGGGGACAGGGTGAAAACATTCAGTACTTC. As protein: CASSFGGQGENIQYF.